This TCR beta chain was documented in a study of CD8 T cells in ankylosing spondylitis. In its sample, this clonotype was seen a few times. Its matching antigen is unknown. Looked up from germline, CDR1 is MDHEN and CDR2 is SYDVKM. V was trimmed by 4 bases and J by 0 bases, leaving 12 bases between them. This CDR3 spans 15 amino acids. TCRdb used MiXCR to reprocess the 5' RACE reads, holding one entry per CDR3 protein. The data contain tens of thousands of distinct CDR3 sequences, more than 25% of them singletons. Findings and caveats of the study: Among TCR beta sequences, a motif of eight highly homologous variants appeared characteristic of ankylosing spondylitis blood. Past studies reported some motif variants in reactive arthritis synovial fluid and blood.

This TCR was sampled from a male donor with ankylosing spondylitis or in good health (not recorded which). The rearrangement links TRBV28 to TRBJ2-5, with D possibly matching TRBD2 (5 bases). The sequencing sample was made of blood, either unsorted or a sorted T cell fraction (not recorded which). The CDR3 DNA reads TGTGCCAGCAGTTATCGGGGATCGTACCAAGAGACCCAGTACTTC. It yields the protein CASSYRGSYQETQYF.